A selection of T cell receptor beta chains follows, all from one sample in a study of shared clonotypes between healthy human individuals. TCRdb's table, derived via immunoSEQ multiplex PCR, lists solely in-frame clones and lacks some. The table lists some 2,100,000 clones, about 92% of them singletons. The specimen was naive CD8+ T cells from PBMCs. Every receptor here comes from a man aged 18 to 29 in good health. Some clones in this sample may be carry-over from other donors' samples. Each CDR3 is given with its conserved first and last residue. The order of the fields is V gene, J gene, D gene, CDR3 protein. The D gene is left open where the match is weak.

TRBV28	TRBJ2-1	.	CASSLIMGRNEQFF
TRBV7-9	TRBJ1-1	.	CASGEPDSDTEAFF
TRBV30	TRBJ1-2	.	CAWSVLPYGYTF
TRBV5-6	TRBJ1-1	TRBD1	CASSLSGTVNTEAFF
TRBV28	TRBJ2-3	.	CATRVAAWPTDTQYF
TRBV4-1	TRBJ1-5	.	CASSQENSVFYNQPQHF
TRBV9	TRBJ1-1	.	CASTSYGTLNANTEAFF
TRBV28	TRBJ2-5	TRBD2	CASPRLGGSGGETQYF
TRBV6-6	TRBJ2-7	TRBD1	CAGGQGEQYF
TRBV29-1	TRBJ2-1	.	CSVEDGGVLGNEQFF
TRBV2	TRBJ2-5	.	CASSPGTEETQYF
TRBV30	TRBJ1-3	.	CAWTRALGDTIYF
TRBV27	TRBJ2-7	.	CASSQGRTYEQYF
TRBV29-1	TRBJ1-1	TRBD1	CSVDRWLAGGEDTEAFF
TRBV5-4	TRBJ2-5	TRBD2	CASSLGTSGTETQYF
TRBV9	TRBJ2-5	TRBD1	CASSVAGTGGETQYF
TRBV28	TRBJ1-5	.	CASRQTGSQPQHF
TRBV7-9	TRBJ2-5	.	CASSPGRTQETQYF
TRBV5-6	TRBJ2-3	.	CASSLGGHRTRSSTDTQYF
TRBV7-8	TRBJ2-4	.	CASSLGPRAKNIQYF
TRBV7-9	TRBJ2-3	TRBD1	CASTQTGGPDTQYF
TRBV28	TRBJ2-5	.	CASNPLDEGFHETQYF
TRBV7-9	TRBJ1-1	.	CASSYGFEEAFF
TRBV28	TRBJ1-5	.	CASRIRDAYQPQHF
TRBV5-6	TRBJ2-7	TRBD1	CASSLWTGAEQYF
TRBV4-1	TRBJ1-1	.	CASSQEPGASTEAFF
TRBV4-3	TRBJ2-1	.	CASSQVSGSSYNEQFF
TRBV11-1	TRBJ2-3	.	CASSWVAYSEGTDTQYF
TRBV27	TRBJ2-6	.	CASSSRGPSGANVLTF
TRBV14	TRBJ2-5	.	CASSPWAGGQETQYF
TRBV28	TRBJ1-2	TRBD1	CASSTRQGEVPYGYTF
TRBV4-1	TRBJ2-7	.	CASSQPPGTGEQYF
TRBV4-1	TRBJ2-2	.	CASRPGPPNTGELFF
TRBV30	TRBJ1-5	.	CAWSVMGDRPQHF
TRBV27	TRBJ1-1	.	CASSSWGGVNTEAFF
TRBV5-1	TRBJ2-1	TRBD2	CASSLVSGKFGNEQFF
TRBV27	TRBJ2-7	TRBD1	CASSPRQGSVYEQYF